A single sample is the source of the 27 T cell receptor beta chains below, sequenced in a study of T cell repertoires in cytomegalovirus infection. TCRdb processed the reads anew with MiXCR; each CDR3 protein has one entry. The sample includes about 190,000 distinct CDR3 sequences, roughly 9% of them seen just once. Specimen: PBMCs. Receptor source: a human donor in good health (CMV status not recorded). Some clones in this sample may be carry-over from other donors' samples.

Ten or more counts support this clonotype. The V and J genes are TRBV7-2 and TRBJ2-7; TRBD2 matches 8 bases. CDR3 length equals 15 residues. Germline-derived CDR1 and CDR2 are SGHTA and FQGNSA. The trim removed 1 base at V and 7 bases at J, leaving 9 bases unmatched. CDR3 sequence: CASSLESSSGSEQYF. In DNA form, the CDR3 reads TGTGCCAGCAGCTTAGAGTCCTCCAGCGGGAGTGAGCAGTACTTC.

The chain has TRBV13 and TRBJ2-7; 9 bases are shared with TRBD1. With V trimmed by 5 bases and J by 1 base, 12 bases remained unmatched. The length of the CDR3 is 17 residues. Per the germline V gene, CDR1 is PRHDT and CDR2 is FYEKMQ (reference sequence). The CDR3 loop is CASSTRMDRGVSYEQYF. The CDR3 nucleotides read TGTGCCAGCAGCACACGAATGGACAGGGGAGTATCCTACGAGCAGTACTTC.

The chain couples TRBV20-1 to TRBJ2-1; no clear D gene. The CDR3 totals 12 residues. Germline assignment: CDR1 DFQATT and CDR2 SNEGSKA (reference sequence). V was pared by 3 bases and J by 5 bases, with 8 bases between. CDR3 loop: CSASANDNEQFF. CDR3 nucleotide sequence: TGCAGTGCTAGTGCGAACGACAATGAGCAGTTCTTC.

This clonotype was counted many times. This chain links TRBV6-2 or TRBV6-3 with TRBJ2-1; TRBD2 is a possible D gene (6 bases). Per germline, CDR1 MNHEY and CDR2 SVGEGT. Between the trimmed V and J ends, which lost 7 bases and 9 bases, there was a span of 10 bases. The CDR3 loop spans 11 amino acids. The CDR3 sequence: CASTYGGEQFF. CDR3 bases: TGTGCCAGCACCTACGGGGGTGAGCAGTTCTTC.

The rearrangement links TRBV30 to TRBJ2-7; D not certain. V shed 1 base and J shed 1 base, with 5 bases lying between them. This CDR3 comprises 12 residues. The germline V gene has CDR1 GTSNPN and CDR2 SVGIG (reference sequence). CDR3 nucleotide sequence: TGTGCCTGGAGTGACGCGTCCTACGAGCAGTACTTC. It is translated as CAWSDASYEQYF.

V and J are TRBV5-6 and TRBJ1-6, with D possibly matching TRBD1 (5 bases). The V gene lost 4 bases and the J gene lost 7 bases, with 9 bases spanning the gap. The CDR3 runs to 13 residues. CDR1 is SGHDT, CDR2 YYEEEE, per germline. The CDR3 is CASSADRNSPLHF. For the CDR3, the DNA is TGTGCCAGCAGCGCAGACAGAAATTCACCCCTCCACTTT.

The chain has TRBV7-9 and TRBJ2-3, with 9 bases that match TRBD1. The CDR3 spans 16 residues. The V segment lost 5 bases and the J segment 4 bases; nucleotides outside the gene matches: 10. CDR1 SEHNR and CDR2 FQNEAQ come from the germline V gene (reference sequence). The CDR3 here is CASSAGTGMNPDTQYF. The CDR3 nucleotides are TGTGCCAGCAGCGCAGGGACAGGGATGAACCCAGATACGCAGTATTTT.

The V call is TRBV7-6, the J call TRBJ1-1; D gene uncertain. Trimming cost V 5 bases and J 3 bases, with 22 bases left between them. The CDR3 length is 17 residues. The germline V gene encodes CDR1 SGHVS and CDR2 FNYEAQ. This CDR3 is CASSPSWSERGDTEAFF. The CDR3 DNA reads TGTGCCAGCAGCCCGTCGTGGTCCGAGCGGGGAGACACTGAAGCTTTCTTT.

The sample holds a few counts of this clonotype. V gene TRBV5-6 combines with J gene TRBJ2-1; D uncertain. The CDR3 runs 11 residues. V was pared by 3 bases and J by 7 bases, with 5 bases between. Germline CDR1 reads SGHDT; CDR2 reads YYEEEE. CDR3 sequence reads: CASSSLNEQFF. DNA of the CDR3: TGTGCCAGCAGCTCGTTAAATGAGCAGTTCTTC.

At least ten counts were recorded for this clonotype. The chain couples TRBV28 to TRBJ2-7; 10 bases align to TRBD2. This CDR3 contains 15 residues. V lost 4 bases to trimming and J lost 5 bases; unmatched junction nucleotides: 8. From germline, CDR1 is MDHEN and CDR2 SYDVKM. This CDR3 reads CASSSLAGASDEQYF. CDR3 DNA sequence: TGTGCCAGCAGTTCCCTAGCGGGAGCGAGCGACGAGCAGTACTTC.

At least ten counts were recorded for this clonotype. Written as DNA, the CDR3 is TGTGCCAGCAGCTTAGGATCTGTTCAAGAGACCCAGTACTTC. Translated: CASSLGSVQETQYF. The chain couples TRBV7-9 to TRBJ2-5, with D unresolved. Germline lookup yields CDR1 SEHNR and CDR2 FQNEAQ (reference sequence). This CDR3 has 14 residues. Trimming took 1 base from V and 2 from J, leaving 8 bases between them.

The table lists this clonotype with many counts. One junction end disagrees with the germline gene, perhaps due to a read error. The chain carries TRBV7-2 and TRBJ1-4, with D unclear. Germline CDR1 is SGHTA and CDR2 is FQGNSA. This CDR3 is built from 14 residues. CDR3 DNA sequence: TGTGCCAGCAGCCCGGTTGCAACTAATGAAAAACTATTTTTT. Translated: CASSPVATNEKLFF.

The sample holds many counts of this clonotype. The chain uses TRBV28 and TRBJ1-1; D possibly corresponds to TRBD1 (5 bases). V gave up 4 bases and J gave up 0 bases, with 15 bases separating them. The CDR3 sequence is 16 residues long. Germline V gene data show CDR1 as MDHEN and CDR2 as SYDVKM. The CDR3 DNA reads TGTGCCAGCAGTTCCCGAACGACAGTCATGAACACTGAAGCTTTCTTT. Translated: CASSSRTTVMNTEAFF.

CDR3: CASSTFGAYEQYF. CDR3 DNA: TGTGCCAGCAGCACCTTTGGTGCTTACGAGCAGTACTTC. The chain joins TRBV7-9 to TRBJ2-7; D ambiguous. Germline CDR1 is SEHNR and CDR2 is FQNEAQ (reference sequence). V lost 5 bases to trimming and J lost 4 bases, with 12 bases between them. The CDR3 covers 13 residues.

The V call is TRBV20-1, the J call TRBJ2-7; D perhaps matches TRBD1 (6 bases). The germline V gene has CDR1 DFQATT and CDR2 SNEGSKA (reference sequence). Deletions cut 3 bases from V and 0 bases from J, with 15 bases between. This CDR3 has 15 residues. In DNA, the CDR3 is TGCAGTGCTAGGATTGAGTGGGACACCTCCTACGAGCAGTACTTC. It specifies CSARIEWDTSYEQYF.

This clonotype was seen a handful of times. The chain couples TRBV5-1 to TRBJ1-4; D remains ambiguous. Germline V gives CDR1 SGHRS, CDR2 YFSETQ. The CDR3 is made up of 13 amino acids. Trimming took off 1 base at V and 6 bases at J, with 7 bases between the two ends. The CDR3: CASSLRADEKLFF. The DNA for the CDR3 is TGCGCCAGCAGCTTGAGGGCTGATGAAAAACTGTTTTTT. Variable domain in full (rest from reference TRBV5-1 and TRBJ1-4): KAGVTQTPRYLIKTRGQQVTLSCSPISGHRSVSWYQQTPGQGLQFLFEYFSETQRNKGNFPGRFSGRQFSNSRSEMNVSTLELGDSALYLCASSLRADEKLFFGSGTQLSVL.

The rearrangement uses TRBV18 and TRBJ2-5; 10 bases fit TRBD2. This CDR3 has 15 residues. Unmatched junction bases numbered 5, after V lost 3 bases and J lost 4 bases. Germline CDR1 KGHSH, CDR2 LQKENI. The CDR3 nucleotides are TGTGCCAGCTCACCGGCGGGACTAGCGTCAGAGACCCAGTACTTC. Its translation is CASSPAGLASETQYF.

At least ten counts were recorded for this clonotype. The rearrangement links TRBV7-8 to TRBJ2-3; a weak D match, TRBD2 (5 bases). V lost 6 bases to trimming and J lost 5 bases, with 18 bases between them. Germline assignment: CDR1 SGHVS and CDR2 FQNEAQ. This CDR3 contains 15 residues. Here the CDR3 DNA reads TGTGCCAGCAGACCGCTAGCAGCCTTGAGAGATACGCAGTATTTT. Translation gives CASRPLAALRDTQYF. The whole variable domain, filled in from reference TRBV7-8 and TRBJ2-3, reads GAGVSQSPRYKVAKRGQDVALRCDPISGHVSLFWYQQALGQGPEFLTYFQNEAQLDKSGLPSDRFFAERPEGSVSTLKIQRTQQEDSAVYLCASRPLAALRDTQYFGPGTRLTVL.

This clonotype was observed many times. This sequence joins TRBV2 and TRBJ1-5; 8 positions match TRBD1. The CDR3 has 16 residues. V lost 5 bases and J lost 3; bases outside the gene matches: 9. The germline gives CDR1 SNHLY, CDR2 FYNNEI. Written as DNA, the CDR3 is TGTGCCAGCAGTTTAGGACAGGGCTCCGACAATCAGCCCCAGCATTTT. The encoded protein is CASSLGQGSDNQPQHF.

The sample holds many counts of this clonotype. The V call is TRBV28, the J call TRBJ2-2; 9 positions agree with TRBD1. This CDR3 has 16 residues. J was trimmed by 3 bases and V by 7 bases; bases with no gene match: 9. Germline assignment: CDR1 MDHEN and CDR2 SYDVKM. The CDR3 is CASTPITGGDTGELFF. CDR3 sequence (DNA): TGTGCCAGCACCCCGATAACAGGGGGCGACACCGGGGAGCTGTTTTTT.

The gene calls are TRBV5-6 and TRBJ2-2; no clear D gene. Germline-derived CDR1 and CDR2 are SGHDT and YYEEEE. The V and J ends lost 4 bases and 8 bases respectively, with 9 bases between them. CDR3 size: 12 residues. The chain's CDR3 is CASSGVAGELFF. The DNA for the CDR3 is TGTGCCAGCAGCGGGGTGGCGGGGGAGCTGTTTTTT.

This clonotype was observed a handful of times. V gene TRBV6-2 or TRBV6-3 combines with J gene TRBJ2-2; TRBD1 is a possible D gene (6 bases). Trimming removed 4 bases at V and 5 bases at J, with 11 bases between. CDR3 length equals 14 residues. Germline V gene sequence: CDR1 MNHEY, CDR2 SVGEGT. The CDR3 DNA sequence: TGTGCCAGCAGTTTGGGACAAGGGACCGGGGAGCTGTTTTTT. Encoded protein: CASSLGQGTGELFF.

This clonotype was detected ten times or more. V and J are TRBV7-2 and TRBJ2-2; 9 nucleotides align to TRBD2. This CDR3 is built from 18 residues. The trim removed 5 bases at V and 5 bases at J, leaving 15 bases unmatched. The germline CDR1 and CDR2 sequences are SGHTA and FQGNSA. Here the CDR3 reads CASSEHPGLARRTGELFF. The DNA for the CDR3 is TGTGCCAGCAGCGAACACCCGGGACTAGCCCGACGGACCGGGGAGCTGTTTTTT.

This clonotype came up many times. This chain connects TRBV7-3 to TRBJ1-1; possible D gene TRBD1, 5 bases. V was pared by 5 bases and J by 5 bases, with 12 bases between. CDR1 SGHTA and CDR2 FQGTGA come from the germline V gene. The CDR3 has 13 residues. The CDR3 reads CASSLSQGTEAFF. The CDR3 DNA follows: TGTGCCAGCAGCCTAAGCCAGGGAACTGAAGCTTTCTTT.

In this sample, this clonotype turned up many times. V is TRBV11-2 and J is TRBJ2-4, with TRBD1 identical over 7 bases. CDR1 is SGHAT, CDR2 FQNNGV, per germline. The J segment lost 0 bases and the V segment lost 3 bases, leaving 5 bases of the junction unmatched. The CDR3 covers 16 residues. This CDR3 reads CASSLWTGQAKNIQYF. The CDR3 bases are TGTGCCAGCAGCTTGTGGACAGGTCAAGCCAAAAACATTCAGTACTTC. The variable domain in full, completed from reference TRBV11-2 and TRBJ2-4, reads EAGVAQSPRYKIIEKRQSVAFWCNPISGHATLYWYQQILGQGPKLLIQFQNNGVVDDSQLPKDRFSAERLKGVDSTLKIQPAKLEDSAVYLCASSLWTGQAKNIQYFGAGTRLSVL.

The table lists this clonotype with many counts. This chain links TRBV20-1 with TRBJ1-5; D gene ambiguous. The CDR3 length is 14 residues. CDR1 DFQATT and CDR2 SNEGSKA come from the germline V gene (reference sequence). Trimming cost V 5 bases and J 1 base, with 12 bases left between them. CDR3 nucleotides: TGCAGTGCTCGTCCAACACTCAGCAATCAGCCCCAGCATTTT. Its protein is CSARPTLSNQPQHF.

This clonotype showed up just a few times. The chain couples TRBV7-4 to TRBJ2-1, with D maybe TRBD2 (6 bases). Germline V gene data show CDR1 as SGHVT and CDR2 as SQSDAQ. This CDR3 region has 17 residues. Trimming pared 5 bases from V and 4 bases from J, leaving 21 bases between. DNA for the CDR3: TGTGCCAGCAGCCCGGGGGATGACCACACCCCTTACAATGAGCAGTTCTTC. The encoded protein is CASSPGDDHTPYNEQFF.